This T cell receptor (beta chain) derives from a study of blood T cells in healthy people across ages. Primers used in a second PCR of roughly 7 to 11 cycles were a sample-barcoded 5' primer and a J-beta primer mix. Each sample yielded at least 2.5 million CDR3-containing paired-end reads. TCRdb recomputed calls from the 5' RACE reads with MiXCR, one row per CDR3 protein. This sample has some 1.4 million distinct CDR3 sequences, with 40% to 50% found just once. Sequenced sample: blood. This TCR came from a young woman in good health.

CDR3 sequence (DNA): TGCAGTGCTCCACCCTTCGGGGGCACAGATACGCAGTATTTT. Protein product: CSAPPFGGTDTQYF. V and J are TRBV20-1 and TRBJ2-3; tentative D call: TRBD2 (5 bases). Trimming took off 5 bases at V and 1 base at J, with 13 bases between the two ends. The CDR3 contains 14 residues. Per germline, CDR1 DFQATT and CDR2 SNEGSKA (reference sequence).